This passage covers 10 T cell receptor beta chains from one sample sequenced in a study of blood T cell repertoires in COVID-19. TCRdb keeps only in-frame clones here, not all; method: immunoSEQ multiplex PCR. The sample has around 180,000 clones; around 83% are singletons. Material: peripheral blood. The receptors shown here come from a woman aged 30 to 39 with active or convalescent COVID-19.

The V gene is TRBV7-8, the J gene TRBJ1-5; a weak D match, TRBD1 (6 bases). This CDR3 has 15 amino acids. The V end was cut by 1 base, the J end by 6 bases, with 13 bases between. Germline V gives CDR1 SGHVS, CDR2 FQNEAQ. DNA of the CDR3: TGTGCCAGCAGCTTAGGAGAGGGGGGGGGTCAGCCCCAGCATTTT. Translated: CASSLGEGGGQPQHF.

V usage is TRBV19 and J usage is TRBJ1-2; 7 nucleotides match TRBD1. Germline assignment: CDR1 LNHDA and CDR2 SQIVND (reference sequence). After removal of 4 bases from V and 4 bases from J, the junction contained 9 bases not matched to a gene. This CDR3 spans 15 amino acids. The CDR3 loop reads CASSTGQLDRYGYTF. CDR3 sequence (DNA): TGTGCCAGTAGTACGGGACAGCTAGATCGCTATGGCTACACCTTC.

CDR3 sequence reads: CASSLERGTASNEKLFF. Written as DNA, the CDR3 is TGTGCCAGCAGCTTAGAGCGGGGGACAGCCTCTAATGAAAAACTGTTTTTT. The chain links TRBV7-9 to TRBJ1-4; 7 bases line up with TRBD1. The junction had 8 bases not matched to a gene; V was cut back by 1 base and J by 3 bases. CDR1 is SEHNR and CDR2 is FQNEAQ in the germline V gene (reference sequence). The CDR3 has 17 residues. Together with reference TRBV7-9 and TRBJ1-4, the CDR3 gives the full variable domain: DTGVSQNPRHKITKRGQNVTFRCDPISEHNRLYWYRQTLGQGPEFLTYFQNEAQLEKSRLLSDRFSAERPKGSFSTLEIQRTEQGDSAMYLCASSLERGTASNEKLFFGSGTQLSVL.

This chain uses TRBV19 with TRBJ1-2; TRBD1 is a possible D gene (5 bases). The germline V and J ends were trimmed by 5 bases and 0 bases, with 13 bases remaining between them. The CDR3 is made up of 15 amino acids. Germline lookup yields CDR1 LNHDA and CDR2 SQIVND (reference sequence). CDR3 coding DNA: TGTGCCAGTAGTTCATCGGACATTACTAACTATGGCTACACCTTC. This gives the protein CASSSSDITNYGYTF. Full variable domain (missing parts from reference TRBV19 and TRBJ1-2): DGGITQSPKYLFRKEGQNVTLSCEQNLNHDAMYWYRQDPGQGLRLIYYSQIVNDFQKGDIAEGYSVSREKKESFPLTVTSAQKNPTAFYLCASSSSDITNYGYTFGSGTRLTVV.

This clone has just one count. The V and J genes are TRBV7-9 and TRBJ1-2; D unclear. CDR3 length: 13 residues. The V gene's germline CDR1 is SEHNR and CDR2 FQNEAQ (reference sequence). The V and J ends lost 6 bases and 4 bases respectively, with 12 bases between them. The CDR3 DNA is TGTGCCAGCAGTCACGGATCGGGCTATGGCTACACCTTC. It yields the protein CASSHGSGYGYTF.

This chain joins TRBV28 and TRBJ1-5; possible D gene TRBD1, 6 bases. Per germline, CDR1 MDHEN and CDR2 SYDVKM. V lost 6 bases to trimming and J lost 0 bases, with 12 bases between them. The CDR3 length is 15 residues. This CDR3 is CASRGHNYSNQPQHF. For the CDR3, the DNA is TGTGCCAGCAGGGGACATAACTATAGCAATCAGCCCCAGCATTTT.

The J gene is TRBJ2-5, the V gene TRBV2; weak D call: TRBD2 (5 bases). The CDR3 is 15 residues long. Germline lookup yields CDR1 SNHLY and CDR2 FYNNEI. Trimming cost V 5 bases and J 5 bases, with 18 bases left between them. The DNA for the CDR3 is TGTGCCAGCAGTTTTTTTAGCGAGGGCGGGGAGACCCAGTACTTC. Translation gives CASSFFSEGGETQYF.

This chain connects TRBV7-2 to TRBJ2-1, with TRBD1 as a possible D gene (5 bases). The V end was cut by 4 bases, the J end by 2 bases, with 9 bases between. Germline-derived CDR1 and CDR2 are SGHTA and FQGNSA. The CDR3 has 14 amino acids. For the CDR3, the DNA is TGTGCCAGCAGCTCGAGGACAACCTACAATGAGCAGTTCTTC. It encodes CASSSRTTYNEQFF.

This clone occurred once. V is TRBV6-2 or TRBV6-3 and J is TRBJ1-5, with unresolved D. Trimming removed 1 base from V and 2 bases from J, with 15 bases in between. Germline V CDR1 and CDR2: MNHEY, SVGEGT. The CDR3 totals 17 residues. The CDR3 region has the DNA TGTGCCAGCAGTTACTTGCCTCGAACGGGTGGCAATCAGCCCCAGCATTTT. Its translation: CASSYLPRTGGNQPQHF.

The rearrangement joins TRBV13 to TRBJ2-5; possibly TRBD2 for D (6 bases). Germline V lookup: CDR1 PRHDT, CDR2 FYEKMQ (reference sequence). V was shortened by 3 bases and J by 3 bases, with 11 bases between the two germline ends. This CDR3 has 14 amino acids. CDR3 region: CASSFTGVKETQYF. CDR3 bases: TGTGCCAGCAGCTTTACGGGAGTCAAAGAGACCCAGTACTTC.